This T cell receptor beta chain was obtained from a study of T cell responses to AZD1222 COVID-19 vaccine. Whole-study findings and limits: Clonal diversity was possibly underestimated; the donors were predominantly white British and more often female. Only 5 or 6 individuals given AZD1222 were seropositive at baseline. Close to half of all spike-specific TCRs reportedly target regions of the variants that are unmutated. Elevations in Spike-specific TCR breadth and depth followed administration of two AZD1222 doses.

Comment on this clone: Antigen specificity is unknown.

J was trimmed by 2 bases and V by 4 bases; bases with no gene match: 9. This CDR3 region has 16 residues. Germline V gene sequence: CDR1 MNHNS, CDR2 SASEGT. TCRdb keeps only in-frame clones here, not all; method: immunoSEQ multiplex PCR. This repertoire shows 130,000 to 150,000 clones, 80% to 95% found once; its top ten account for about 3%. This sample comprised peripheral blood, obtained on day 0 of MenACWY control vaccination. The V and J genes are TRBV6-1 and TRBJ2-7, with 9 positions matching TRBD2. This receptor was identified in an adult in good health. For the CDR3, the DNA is TGTGCCAGCAGTGCCTACCCGGGACTAGCCGCCTACGAGCAGTACTTC. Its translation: CASSAYPGLAAYEQYF.